These T cell receptor beta chains were read from a single sample in a study of cytomegalovirus exposure and HLA in healthy donors. Sequencing was performed with immunoSEQ multiplex PCR; in TCRdb, only in-frame clones are kept and a portion is missing. The sample lists about 190,000 clones; 75% to 90% were seen once. The sequencing input was PBMCs. The receptors shown here come from a man in his forties in good health and CMV-seropositive. The CDR3 runs from the conserved cysteine through the conserved F or W. The D gene is left open where the match is weak. Expanded clones get a size class; other rows say once, few or many, or leave the size out.

j_call: TRBJ2-2; clone_size: NA; v_call: TRBV4-3; d_call: TRBD2; cdr3_length: 14; cdr3_nt: TGCGCCAGCAGCCCAACGGGGGGACCCGGGGAGCTGTTTTTT; cdr3_aa: CASSPTGGPGELFF
j_call: TRBJ2-7; clone_size: NA; v_call: TRBV27; d_call: TRBD1; cdr3_length: 18; cdr3_nt: TGTGCCAGCAGTTTCGAAAAAGCCGGGACAGGGGGCCTCAGTGGGCAGTACTTC; cdr3_aa: CASSFEKAGTGGLSGQYF
j_call: TRBJ2-1; clone_size: NA; v_call: TRBV7-3; d_call: NA; cdr3_length: 15; cdr3_nt: TGTGCCAGCAGCCCGCGGCAGGGTACTTACAATGAGCAGTTCTTC; cdr3_aa: CASSPRQGTYNEQFF
j_call: TRBJ2-3; clone_size: NA; v_call: TRBV5-6; d_call: TRBD1; cdr3_length: 16; cdr3_nt: TGTGCCAGCAGCTGGAATGACAGGGGGCCCACAGATACGCAGTATTTT; cdr3_aa: CASSWNDRGPTDTQYF
j_call: TRBJ1-2; clone_size: NA; v_call: TRBV14; d_call: NA; cdr3_length: 12; cdr3_nt: TGTGCCAGCAGAGCTTCTAACTATGGCTACACCTTC; cdr3_aa: CASRASNYGYTF
j_call: TRBJ2-5; clone_size: NA; v_call: TRBV19; d_call: NA; cdr3_length: 14; cdr3_nt: TGTGCCAGTAGTATGGGAGGCTACCAAGAGACCCAGTACTTC; cdr3_aa: CASSMGGYQETQYF
j_call: TRBJ1-6; clone_size: NA; v_call: TRBV4-1; d_call: NA; cdr3_length: 19; cdr3_nt: TGCGCCAGCAGCCAAGATTGGTCACCCGCGAGCTCCTATAATTCACCCCTCCACTTT; cdr3_aa: CASSQDWSPASSYNSPLHF
j_call: TRBJ2-1; clone_size: NA; v_call: TRBV11-2; d_call: TRBD2; cdr3_length: 16; cdr3_nt: TGTGCCAGCAGCTTACTAGCGGGGGGACGCCGCGATGAGCAGTTCTTC; cdr3_aa: CASSLLAGGRRDEQFF
j_call: TRBJ2-3; clone_size: NA; v_call: TRBV29-1; d_call: NA; cdr3_length: 12; cdr3_nt: TGCAGCGTTGCACAGGACACAGATACGCAGTATTTT; cdr3_aa: CSVAQDTDTQYF
j_call: TRBJ2-7; clone_size: NA; v_call: TRBV7-8; d_call: TRBD1; cdr3_length: 16; cdr3_nt: TGTGCCAGCAGCTTACCACTTCCAGGGGGCGGGTACGAGCAGTACTTC; cdr3_aa: CASSLPLPGGGYEQYF
j_call: TRBJ1-1; clone_size: few; v_call: TRBV4-2; d_call: NA; cdr3_length: 12; cdr3_nt: TGTGCCAGCAGCCAAGCTGGGCCTGAAGCTTTCTTT; cdr3_aa: CASSQAGPEAFF
j_call: TRBJ1-2; clone_size: NA; v_call: TRBV6-5; d_call: NA; cdr3_length: 16; cdr3_nt: TGTGCCAGCAGTTACTCGAGTCCACTGGAGGGTCATGGCTACACCTTC; cdr3_aa: CASSYSSPLEGHGYTF
j_call: TRBJ2-7; clone_size: once; v_call: TRBV7-6; d_call: TRBD2; cdr3_length: 13; cdr3_nt: TGTGCCAGCAGCTCTAGCGGGGGCGGAGAGCAGTACTTC; cdr3_aa: CASSSSGGGEQYF
j_call: TRBJ2-1; clone_size: once; v_call: TRBV27; d_call: TRBD2; cdr3_length: 15; cdr3_nt: TGTGCCAGCGTCTTGCGGGGGTCCAACTACAATGAGCAGTTCTTC; cdr3_aa: CASVLRGSNYNEQFF
j_call: TRBJ1-5; clone_size: NA; v_call: TRBV7-2; d_call: TRBD1; cdr3_length: 15; cdr3_nt: TGTGCCAGCACCCAGGACAGGACGAGCAATCAGCCCCAGCATTTT; cdr3_aa: CASTQDRTSNQPQHF
j_call: TRBJ1-1; clone_size: NA; v_call: TRBV7-2; d_call: NA; cdr3_length: 14; cdr3_nt: TGTGCCAGCAGCTTAGCGCCCAGGAACACTGAAGCTTTCTTT; cdr3_aa: CASSLAPRNTEAFF
j_call: TRBJ2-5; clone_size: NA; v_call: TRBV6-5; d_call: NA; cdr3_length: 14; cdr3_nt: TGTGCCAGCGGGCGGGGAGGCCTCCAAGAGACCCAGTACTTC; cdr3_aa: CASGRGGLQETQYF
j_call: TRBJ1-5; clone_size: NA; v_call: TRBV19; d_call: NA; cdr3_length: 16; cdr3_nt: TGTGCCAGTAGTAATAAGCTGGGCAGGGTAGGACAGCCCCAGCATTTT; cdr3_aa: CASSNKLGRVGQPQHF
j_call: TRBJ1-2; clone_size: NA; v_call: TRBV6-6; d_call: TRBD1; cdr3_length: 15; cdr3_nt: TGTGCCAGCAGCCGCGGGACAGGGGGCGTGTATGGCTACACCTTC; cdr3_aa: CASSRGTGGVYGYTF
j_call: TRBJ1-2; clone_size: NA; v_call: TRBV7-2; d_call: TRBD1; cdr3_length: 14; cdr3_nt: TGTGCCAGCAGCTTAGCCAACAGGGGCTATGGCTACACCTTC; cdr3_aa: CASSLANRGYGYTF
j_call: TRBJ1-1; clone_size: once; v_call: TRBV19; d_call: NA; cdr3_length: 15; cdr3_nt: TGTGCCAGTACTAAAACTTGGGAGTTGGCCACTGAAGCTTTCTTT; cdr3_aa: CASTKTWELATEAFF